What follows describes a single TCR beta chain. The V gene lost 8 bases and the J gene lost 3 bases, with 2 bases spanning the gap. CDR1 and CDR2 from the germline V gene are SNHLY and FYNNEI. CDR3 length equals 10 residues. The protocol was immunoSEQ multiplex PCR, while the TCRdb copy is restricted to in-frame clones and leaves out a portion. The sample lists about 75,000 clones, about 97% seen once, with 0.18% in the top ten. The data derive from a study of technical replicates of blood from several donors. The TCR was taken from a human donor in good health. V and J are TRBV2 and TRBJ2-1; D gene unclear. Sample: T cells isolated from PBMCs. The CDR3 DNA reads TGTGCCAGCCTCTACAATGAGCAGTTCTTC. Protein product: CASLYNEQFF.